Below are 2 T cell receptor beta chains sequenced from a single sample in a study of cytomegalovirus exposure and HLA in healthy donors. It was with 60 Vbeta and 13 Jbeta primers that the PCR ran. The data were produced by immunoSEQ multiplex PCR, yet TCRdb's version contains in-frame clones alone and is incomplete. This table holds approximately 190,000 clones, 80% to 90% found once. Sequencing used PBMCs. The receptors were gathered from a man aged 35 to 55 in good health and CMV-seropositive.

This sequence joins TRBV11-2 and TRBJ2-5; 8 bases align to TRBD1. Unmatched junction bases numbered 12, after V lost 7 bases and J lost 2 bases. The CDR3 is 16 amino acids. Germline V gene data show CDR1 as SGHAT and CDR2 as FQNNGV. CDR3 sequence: CASTGGPGGLQETQYF. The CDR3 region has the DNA TGTGCCAGCACCGGGGGCCCAGGGGGCTTACAAGAGACCCAGTACTTC. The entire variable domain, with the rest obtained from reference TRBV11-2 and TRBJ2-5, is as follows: EAGVAQSPRYKIIEKRQSVAFWCNPISGHATLYWYQQILGQGPKLLIQFQNNGVVDDSQLPKDRFSAERLKGVDSTLKIQPAKLEDSAVYLCASTGGPGGLQETQYFGPGTRLLVL.

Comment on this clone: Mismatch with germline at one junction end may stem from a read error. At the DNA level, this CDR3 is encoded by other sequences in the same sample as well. The CDR3 here is CASSLLAGQQAFF. DNA of the CDR3: TGCGCCAGCAGCTTGTTGGCAGGGCAACAAGCCTTCTTT. The chain links TRBV5-1 to TRBJ1-1, with D perhaps TRBD1 (5 bases). CDR1 is SGHRS and CDR2 is YFSETQ in the germline V gene. This CDR3 is built from 13 residues.